Listed here are 31 T cell receptor beta chains from one sample, sequenced in a study of cytomegalovirus exposure and HLA in healthy donors. 13 Jbeta primers and 60 Vbeta primers were used for the PCR. TCRdb keeps only in-frame clones here, not all; method: immunoSEQ multiplex PCR. The sample contains approximately 160,000 clones, 60% to 85% of which appear only once. The sample consisted of PBMCs. All receptors derive from a female donor in good health and CMV-seronegative.

The chain links TRBV5-4 to TRBJ2-5; unclear D gene. Germline assignment: CDR1 SGHNT and CDR2 YYREEE (reference sequence). The CDR3 contains 13 residues. V lost 4 bases to trimming and J lost 3 bases, with 10 bases between them. CDR3 sequence reads: CASSPRLEETQYF. In DNA, the CDR3 is TGTGCCAGCAGCCCCCGACTGGAAGAGACCCAGTACTTC.

The chain joins TRBV4-3 to TRBJ2-1, with TRBD2 matching over 11 bases. The CDR3 totals 16 residues. The germline V gene encodes CDR1 LGHNA and CDR2 YSLEER. V shed 1 base, J shed 5 bases, and the junction held 4 bases outside the gene matches. The CDR3 DNA reads as TGCGCCAGCAGCCAAGGTAGCGGGAGGGTCAACAATGAGCAGTTCTTC. It is translated as CASSQGSGRVNNEQFF.

This chain connects TRBV18 to TRBJ1-6, with D possibly matching TRBD1 (6 bases). Trimming removed 8 bases from V and 0 bases from J, with 20 bases in between. This CDR3 is built from 18 residues. Per the germline V gene, CDR1 is KGHSH and CDR2 is LQKENI. The CDR3 DNA follows: TGTGCCAGCCCAGACAGGCCACTGGAAAGCTCCTATAATTCACCCCTCCACTTT. It translates to CASPDRPLESSYNSPLHF. Filled out from reference TRBV18 and TRBJ1-6, the complete variable domain reads NAGVMQNPRHLVRRRGQEARLRCSPMKGHSHVYWYRQLPEEGLKFMVYLQKENIIDESGMPKERFSAEFPKEGPSILRIQQVVRGDSAAYFCASPDRPLESSYNSPLHFGNGTRLTVT.

The chain is built from TRBV11-3 and TRBJ2-5; 8 nucleotides align to TRBD2. Per germline, CDR1 SGHNT and CDR2 YENEEA. The CDR3 has 15 amino acids. V shed 5 bases and J 4 bases; nucleotides not matched to a gene: 9. The CDR3, as DNA: TGTGCCAGCAGCCTGGGCATCCGGGGGGGAGAGACCCAGTACTTC. It encodes CASSLGIRGGETQYF.

This chain links TRBV19 with TRBJ2-3; 9 nucleotides line up with TRBD1. The germline V gene encodes CDR1 LNHDA and CDR2 SQIVND (reference sequence). This CDR3 spans 15 amino acids. Trimming cost V 5 bases and J 4 bases; bases outside gene matches: 7. The CDR3 sequence: CASSSNRGRADTQYF. The CDR3 DNA is TGTGCCAGTAGTTCCAACAGGGGGCGCGCAGATACGCAGTATTTT.

This clone occurred once. The chain recombines TRBV5-1 with TRBJ1-1; 8 nucleotides agree with TRBD1. With V trimmed by 0 bases and J by 2 bases, 3 bases remained unmatched. Germline CDR1 SGHRS, CDR2 YFSETQ. The CDR3 covers 15 residues. The CDR3 reads CASSLGDRPNTEAFF. The CDR3 DNA reads as TGCGCCAGCAGCTTGGGGGACAGGCCCAACACTGAAGCTTTCTTT.

The J gene is TRBJ1-1, the V gene TRBV19; D gene ambiguous. Trimming removed 5 bases from V and 2 bases from J, with 12 bases in between. Looked up from germline, CDR1 is LNHDA and CDR2 is SQIVND (reference sequence). CDR3 length: 14 residues. In DNA form, the CDR3 reads TGTGCCAGTAGTCCGGGATCCTTCAACACTGAAGCTTTCTTT. The encoded protein is CASSPGSFNTEAFF. The full variable domain, rest sourced from reference TRBV19 and TRBJ1-1, is DGGITQSPKYLFRKEGQNVTLSCEQNLNHDAMYWYRQDPGQGLRLIYYSQIVNDFQKGDIAEGYSVSREKKESFPLTVTSAQKNPTAFYLCASSPGSFNTEAFFGQGTRLTVV.

The table lists this clone with a few counts. The chain couples TRBV18 to TRBJ2-7; 10 bases map to TRBD1. This CDR3 is built from 17 residues. After removal of 10 bases from V and 0 bases from J, the junction contained 15 bases not matched to a gene. From germline, CDR1 is KGHSH and CDR2 LQKENI. The CDR3 sequence: CATLGTGASSSSYEQYF. In DNA form, the CDR3 reads TGTGCCACACTCGGGACAGGGGCTTCCTCTTCCTCCTACGAGCAGTACTTC.

This clone has a handful of counts. J is TRBJ2-3 and V is TRBV27; 7 nucleotides align to TRBD2. CDR1 is MNHEY and CDR2 is SMNVEV in the germline V gene (reference sequence). The CDR3 totals 16 residues. Trimming removed 4 bases from V and 0 bases from J; junction bases left unmatched: 7. The DNA for the CDR3 is TGTGCCAGCAGTTGGGATAGCGGGTCGAGCACAGATACGCAGTATTTT. Translation gives CASSWDSGSSTDTQYF.

The CDR3 DNA is TGTGCCAGTAGTATATCCCCAAACAGGCCCAACCAAGAGACCCAGTACTTC. Amino acids: CASSISPNRPNQETQYF. The chain has TRBV19 and TRBJ2-5; D perhaps matches TRBD1 (5 bases). The germline gives CDR1 LNHDA, CDR2 SQIVND (reference sequence). There are 17 residues in the CDR3. Trimming took off 2 bases at V and 0 bases at J, with 16 bases between the two ends.

This clone showed up just once. The V call is TRBV7-2, the J call TRBJ2-3; 7 positions match TRBD2. In germline, CDR1 is SGHTA, CDR2 FQGNSA. The CDR3 consists of 15 residues. After removal of 3 bases from V and 9 bases from J, the junction contained 12 bases not matched to a gene. CDR3 coding DNA: TGTGCCAGCAGCTTCCGTAGGCCGGCCGGGGGGACGCAGTATTTT. Translating it yields CASSFRRPAGGTQYF.

This clone is labeled medium-sized. The same CDR3 can be traced to other DNA sequences in this sample. The V call is TRBV6-5, the J call TRBJ2-1; 8 nucleotides agree with TRBD1. Germline trimming cut 5 bases from V and 7 bases from J; bases unmatched to any gene: 7. The germline V gene has CDR1 MNHEY and CDR2 SVGAGI. The CDR3 has 14 residues. CDR3 sequence reads: CASSRGQGRNEQFF. For the CDR3, the DNA is TGTGCCAGCAGTAGAGGACAGGGACGAAATGAGCAGTTCTTC.

The rearrangement uses TRBV10-3 and TRBJ2-7; 10 bases are a match to TRBD2. The CDR3 contains 15 residues. In germline, CDR1 is ENHRY, CDR2 SYGVKD. After removal of 7 bases from V and 2 bases from J, the junction contained 8 bases not matched to a gene. CDR3 in amino acids: CAINGPGTSAYEQYF. Here the CDR3 DNA reads TGTGCCATCAATGGACCCGGGACTAGCGCCTACGAGCAGTACTTC.

V gene TRBV6-5 combines with J gene TRBJ2-1; 11 bases fit TRBD2. This CDR3 spans 15 amino acids. The V and J ends lost 7 bases and 2 bases, in that order; junction bases with no gene match: 4. Germline values: CDR1 MNHEY, CDR2 SVGAGI. The CDR3, as DNA: TGTGCCAGCACCCGACTAGCGGGAACCTACAATGAGCAGTTCTTC. This gives the protein CASTRLAGTYNEQFF.

The CDR3 spells CATSRDTGLRGQETQYF. The CDR3 nucleotides are TGTGCCACCAGCAGAGATACCGGCCTAAGGGGTCAAGAGACCCAGTACTTC. V gene TRBV15 combines with J gene TRBJ2-5; D perhaps matches TRBD1 (5 bases). The V end lost 0 bases, the J end lost 2 bases, and 16 bases lay between the germline ends. Germline V CDR1 and CDR2: LNHNV, YYDKDF (reference sequence). The CDR3 contains 17 residues. Full variable domain (rest looked up from reference TRBV15 and TRBJ2-5): DAMVIQNPRYQVTQFGKPVTLSCSQTLNHNVMYWYQQKSSQAPKLLFHYYDKDFNNEADTPDNFQSRRPNTSFCFLDIRSPGLGDTAMYLCATSRDTGLRGQETQYFGPGTRLLVL.

This clone appeared a few times. The rearrangement joins TRBV7-2 to TRBJ2-2; 7 nucleotides line up with TRBD2. V lost 0 bases, J lost 3 bases, and 1 base stayed unmatched. This CDR3 is built from 15 residues. Germline CDR1 and CDR2: SGHTA and FQGNSA. The CDR3: CASSLAAGYTGELFF. The CDR3 DNA reads TGTGCCAGCAGCTTAGCAGCGGGGTACACCGGGGAGCTGTTTTTT. Based on the CDR3 plus reference TRBV7-2 and TRBJ2-2, the full variable domain is GAGVSQSPSNKVTEKGKDVELRCDPISGHTALYWYRQSLGQGLEFLIYFQGNSAPDKSGLPSDRFSAERTGGSVSTLTIQRTQQEDSAVYLCASSLAAGYTGELFFGEGSRLTVL.

The chain has TRBV4-3 and TRBJ2-1; TRBD2 agrees at 7 bases. J gave up 8 bases and V 3 bases, and 4 bases lay outside the gene matches. The CDR3 is made up of 13 amino acids. CDR1 LGHNA and CDR2 YSLEER come from the germline V gene. The CDR3 bases are TGCGCCAGCAGCCATGGACTAGTGGATGAGCAGTTCTTC. Translating it yields CASSHGLVDEQFF.

This clone was picked up one time. V gene TRBV7-2 combines with J gene TRBJ1-1, with TRBD1 matching 7 bases. With 6 bases clipped from V and 1 base from J, the junction kept 5 bases outside the gene matches. The V gene's germline CDR1 is SGHTA and CDR2 FQGNSA. CDR3 size: 14 residues. The CDR3 nucleotides read TGTGCCAGCAGACAAGGGACAGCGAACACTGAAGCTTTCTTT. It codes for CASRQGTANTEAFF.

V and J are TRBV7-2 and TRBJ2-7; D uncertain. V shed 1 base and J shed 1 base, with 5 bases lying between them. The CDR3 sequence is 13 residues long. Looked up from germline, CDR1 is SGHTA and CDR2 is FQGNSA. The CDR3 nucleotides are TGTGCCAGCAGCTTAGACAGATCCTACGAGCAGTACTTC. Its translation is CASSLDRSYEQYF.

This chain connects TRBV28 to TRBJ1-1; 9 bases agree with TRBD1. The germline gives CDR1 MDHEN, CDR2 SYDVKM. The CDR3 is made up of 15 amino acids. Trimming cost V 6 bases and J 1 base; bases outside gene matches: 6. CDR3 sequence: CASRLKGQGNTEAFF. CDR3 in DNA: TGTGCCAGCAGACTAAAGGGACAGGGGAACACTGAAGCTTTCTTT.

The gene calls are TRBV18 and TRBJ1-5; D not certain. The CDR3 spans 14 residues. The germline gives CDR1 KGHSH, CDR2 LQKENI. Trimming pared 3 bases from V and 1 base from J, leaving 7 bases between. CDR3 protein: CASSPGGSNQPQHF. The DNA for the CDR3 is TGTGCCAGCTCACCGGGAGGAAGCAATCAGCCCCAGCATTTT.

This chain joins TRBV18 and TRBJ2-2; D possibly corresponds to TRBD2 (5 bases). V lost 1 base and J 5 bases, leaving 11 bases between the germline ends. CDR1 KGHSH and CDR2 LQKENI come from the germline V gene. This CDR3 spans 15 amino acids. The CDR3 is CASSPQGQRTGELFF. CDR3 sequence (DNA): TGTGCCAGCTCACCACAGGGCCAGCGGACCGGGGAGCTGTTTTTT.

The chain combines TRBV29-1 with TRBJ1-2; D is possibly TRBD1 (6 bases). The V gene's germline CDR1 is SQVTM and CDR2 ANQGSEA. Trimming shortened V by 6 bases and J by 2 bases, and 13 bases separated the two germline ends. The CDR3 loop spans 13 amino acids. The CDR3 here is CSVSKGVNYGYTF. Written as DNA, the CDR3 is TGCAGCGTATCTAAGGGGGTGAACTATGGCTACACCTTC.

The J gene is TRBJ2-7, the V gene TRBV6-5, with D possibly TRBD2 on 7 matching bases. There are 14 residues in the CDR3. V was clipped by 8 bases and J by 0 bases, with 14 bases between them. Germline V gives CDR1 MNHEY, CDR2 SVGAGI. The CDR3 DNA reads as TGTGCCAGCGGTACGGGGGGCAACTCCTACGAGCAGTACTTC. It yields the protein CASGTGGNSYEQYF.

This clone was seen only once. The chain is built from TRBV15 and TRBJ2-1; TRBD1 might be the D (5 bases). The V gene's germline CDR1 is LNHNV and CDR2 YYDKDF (reference sequence). CDR3 length: 12 amino acids. V dropped 0 bases and J dropped 13 bases, with 10 bases sitting between them. The CDR3 bases are TGTGCCACCAGCAGAGACCAGGGTTCACAGTTCTTC. Residues: CATSRDQGSQFF.

This chain links TRBV2 with TRBJ1-3; TRBD1 agrees at 9 bases. The germline V gene has CDR1 SNHLY and CDR2 FYNNEI. There are 16 residues in the CDR3. Germline trimming cut 8 bases from V and 3 bases from J; bases unmatched to any gene: 11. CDR3 nucleotides: TGTGCCAGCGGCTGGGGGACAGGGAGAGTTGGAAACACCATATATTTT. It codes for CASGWGTGRVGNTIYF.

The chain joins TRBV28 to TRBJ2-7; 7 bases map to TRBD1. Germline assignment: CDR1 MDHEN and CDR2 SYDVKM. Trimming took 8 bases from V and 3 from J; bases not matched to a gene: 4. This CDR3 has 12 amino acids. The CDR3 reads CASYDRDYEQYF. Here the CDR3 DNA reads TGTGCCAGCTATGACAGGGACTACGAGCAGTACTTC.

The chain employs TRBV19 and TRBJ2-7; 7 positions agree with TRBD2. The V segment lost 6 bases and the J segment 1 base; nucleotides outside the gene matches: 9. Germline CDR1 and CDR2: LNHDA and SQIVND (reference sequence). The CDR3 has 15 residues. CDR3 bases: TGTGCCAGTAGCATCGGTAGCGGGTTTTCCTACGAGCAGTACTTC. Translation gives CASSIGSGFSYEQYF.

This clone has a handful of counts. The chain carries TRBV15 and TRBJ1-3, with D possibly matching TRBD1 (5 bases). CDR1 and CDR2 (germline): LNHNV, YYDKDF (reference sequence). Trimming removed 6 bases from V and 0 bases from J, with 18 bases in between. The CDR3 covers 17 residues. The CDR3 bases are TGTGCCACCAGAGCTTCGACAGCCGTAGCCTCTGGAAACACCATATATTTT. Residues: CATRASTAVASGNTIYF.

Turning to this clone: This sample includes further DNA sequences coding for the same CDR3. The chain employs TRBV30 and TRBJ1-2; possibly TRBD1 for D (5 bases). V was shortened by 0 bases and J by 5 bases, with 10 bases between the two germline ends. Germline V gene data show CDR1 as GTSNPN and CDR2 as SVGIG (reference sequence). The CDR3 has 13 amino acids. CDR3 loop: CAWSVQGTYGYTF. CDR3 nucleotide sequence: TGTGCCTGGAGTGTTCAGGGAACGTATGGCTACACCTTC.

The J gene is TRBJ2-3, the V gene TRBV7-3; D remains ambiguous. V gave up 5 bases and J gave up 0 bases, with 9 bases separating them. Germline values: CDR1 SGHTA, CDR2 FQGTGA. The CDR3 covers 14 residues. The CDR3 nucleotides read TGTGCCAGCAGCCCATGGCCTAGCACAGATACGCAGTATTTT. Translation: CASSPWPSTDTQYF.